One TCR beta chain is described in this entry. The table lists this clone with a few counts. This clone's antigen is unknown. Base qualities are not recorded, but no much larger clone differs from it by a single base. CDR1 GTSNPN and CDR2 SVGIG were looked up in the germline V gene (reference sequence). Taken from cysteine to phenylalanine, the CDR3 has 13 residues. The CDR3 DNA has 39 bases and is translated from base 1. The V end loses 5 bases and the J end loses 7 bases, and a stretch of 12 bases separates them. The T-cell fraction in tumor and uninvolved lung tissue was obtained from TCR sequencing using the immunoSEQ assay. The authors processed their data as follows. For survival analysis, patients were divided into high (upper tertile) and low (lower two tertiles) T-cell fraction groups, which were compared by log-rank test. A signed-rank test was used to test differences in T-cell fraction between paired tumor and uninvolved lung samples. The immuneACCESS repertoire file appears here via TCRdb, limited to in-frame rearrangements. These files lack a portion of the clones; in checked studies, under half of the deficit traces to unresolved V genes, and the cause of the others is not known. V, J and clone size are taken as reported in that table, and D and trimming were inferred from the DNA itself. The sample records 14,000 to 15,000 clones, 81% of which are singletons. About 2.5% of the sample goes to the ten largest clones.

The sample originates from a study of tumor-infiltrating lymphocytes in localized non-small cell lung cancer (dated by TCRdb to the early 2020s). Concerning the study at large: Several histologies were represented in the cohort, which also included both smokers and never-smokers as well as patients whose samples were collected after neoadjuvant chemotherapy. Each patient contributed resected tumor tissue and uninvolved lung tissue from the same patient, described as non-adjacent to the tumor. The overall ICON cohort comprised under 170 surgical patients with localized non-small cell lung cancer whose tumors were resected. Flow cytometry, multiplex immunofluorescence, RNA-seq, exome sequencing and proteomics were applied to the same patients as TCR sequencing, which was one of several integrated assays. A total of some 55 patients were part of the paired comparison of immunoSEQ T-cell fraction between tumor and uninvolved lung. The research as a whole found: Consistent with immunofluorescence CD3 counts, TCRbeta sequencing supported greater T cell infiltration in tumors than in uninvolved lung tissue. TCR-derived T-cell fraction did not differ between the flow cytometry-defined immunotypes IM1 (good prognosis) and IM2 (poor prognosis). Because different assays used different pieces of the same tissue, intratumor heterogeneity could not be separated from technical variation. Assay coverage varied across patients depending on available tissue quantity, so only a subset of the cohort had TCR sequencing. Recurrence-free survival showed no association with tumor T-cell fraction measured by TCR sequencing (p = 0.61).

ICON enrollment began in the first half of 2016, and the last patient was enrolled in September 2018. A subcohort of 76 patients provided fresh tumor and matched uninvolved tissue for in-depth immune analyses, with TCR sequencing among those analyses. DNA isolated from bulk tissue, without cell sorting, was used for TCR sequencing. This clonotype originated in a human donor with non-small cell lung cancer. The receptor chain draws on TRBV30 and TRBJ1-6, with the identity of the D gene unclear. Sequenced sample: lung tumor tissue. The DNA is TGTGCCTGGGGTGGGGTGTACAATTCACCCCTCCACTTT. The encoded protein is CAWGGVYNSPLHF.